This T cell receptor (beta chain) was profiled in a study of T-cell reconstitution after alpha-beta-depleted transplantation in children. Study-level findings and limits: High day-60 TCRbeta diversity in some patients came from surviving recipient T cells and thymic progenitors. T-cell counts and diversity at one year following transplant were attributed mainly to newly produced T cells.

Unique molecular identifiers were incorporated during preparation of the TCRbeta library. TCRdb reanalysed the PCR reads using MiXCR and keeps one entry per CDR3 protein. Here the sample spans over 200,000 distinct CDR3 sequences, roughly 11% being singletons. This clonotype occurred many times. The antigen is undetermined. The germline CDR1 and CDR2 sequences are SGHTA and FQGNSA. This CDR3 contains 15 residues. Unmatched junction bases numbered 2, after V lost 1 base and J lost 7 bases. The V and J genes are TRBV7-2 and TRBJ2-1, with 12 bases that match TRBD2. The receptor comes from a child younger than two with acute myeloid leukemia, due to receive a stem cell transplant. The material sequenced was PBMCs, taken before TCRalphabeta/CD19-depleted stem cell transplant. As DNA, the CDR3 is TGTGCCAGCAGCTTAGTGCTAGCGGGAGGGAATGAGCAGTTCTTC. Protein: CASSLVLAGGNEQFF.